Reported below is one TCR beta chain. This specimen belongs to a study of blood T cell repertoires in COVID-19. The wider study: The analysed material was cDNA or gDNA that came from T cells, B-cell-depleted T cells, or PBMCs.

Repertoires were generated with immunoSEQ multiplex PCR, while TCRdb's copy carries only in-frame clones and drops some. The sample has some 150,000 clones, less than 90% seen once. V was clipped by 6 bases and J by 5 bases; unmatched bases: 8. This CDR3 spans 14 amino acids. Germline CDR1 reads MDHEN; CDR2 reads SYDVKM. This chain uses TRBV28 with TRBJ2-3; 7 nucleotides align to TRBD1. The specimen sequenced was peripheral blood. This clonotype was obtained from a woman aged 70 to 79 with COVID-19, enrolled during active disease. The CDR3 sequence is CASSTGTVGDTQYF. The DNA for the CDR3 is TGTGCCAGCAGCACCGGGACAGTAGGAGATACGCAGTATTTT. Based on the CDR3 plus reference TRBV28 and TRBJ2-3, the full variable domain is DVKVTQSSRYLVKRTGEKVFLECVQDMDHENMFWYRQDPGLGLRLIYFSYDVKMKEKGDIPEGYSVSREKKERFSLILESASTNQTSMYLCASSTGTVGDTQYFGPGTRLTVL.